What follows describes a single TCR beta chain. Trimming removed 3 bases from V and 5 bases from J, with 19 bases in between. Looked up from germline, CDR1 is MNHNS and CDR2 is SASEGT. The CDR3 consists of 16 residues. The record originates from a study of cytomegalovirus exposure and HLA in healthy donors. 60 Vbeta and 13 Jbeta primers were used in PCR. Assay: immunoSEQ multiplex PCR; the TCRdb copy retains only in-frame clones and omits some. There are around 88,000 clones in the sample; 60% to 80% occur only once, and approximately 7% lies in the top ten. This rearrangement joins TRBV6-1 to TRBJ2-5, with D perhaps TRBD2 (6 bases). The sequence derives from a man aged 45 to 65 in good health and CMV-seropositive. Sequenced sample: PBMCs. CDR3 in DNA: TGTGCCAGCAGTGATATGGGGAGGAGGGCCACGGAGACCCAGTACTTC. Protein product: CASSDMGRRATETQYF.